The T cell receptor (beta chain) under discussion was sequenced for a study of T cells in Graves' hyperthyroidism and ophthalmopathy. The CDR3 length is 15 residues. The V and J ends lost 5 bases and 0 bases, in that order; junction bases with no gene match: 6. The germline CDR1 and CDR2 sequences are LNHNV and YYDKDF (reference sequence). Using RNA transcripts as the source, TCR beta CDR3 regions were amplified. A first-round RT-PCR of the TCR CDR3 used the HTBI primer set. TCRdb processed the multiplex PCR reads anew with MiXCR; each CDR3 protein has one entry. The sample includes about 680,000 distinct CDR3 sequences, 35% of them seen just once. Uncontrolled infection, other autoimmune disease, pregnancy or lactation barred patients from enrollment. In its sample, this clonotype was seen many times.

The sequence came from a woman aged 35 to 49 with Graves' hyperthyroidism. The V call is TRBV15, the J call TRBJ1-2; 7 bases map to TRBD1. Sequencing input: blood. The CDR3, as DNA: TGTGCCACCAGCGGGGGACAGACTTCTAACTATGGCTACACCTTC. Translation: CATSGGQTSNYGYTF.